This TCR beta chain is drawn from a study of T cell changes during pregnancy in multiple sclerosis. Libraries were prepared by immunoSEQ multiplex PCR; TCRdb keeps only in-frame clonotypes and omits some of them. The repertoire has 15,000 to 20,000 clones, 86% of them found once; the top ten carry roughly 6%. The CDR3 loop spans 16 amino acids. The V segment lost 1 base and the J segment 4 bases; nucleotides outside the gene matches: 7. The germline V gene has CDR1 LGHNA and CDR2 YSLEER. The V call is TRBV4-3, the J call TRBJ2-7; TRBD1 agrees at 10 bases. The sequence was obtained from a female donor in good health, enrolled as a control in a pregnancy study. The sample here was CD8+ T cells from peripheral blood mononuclear cells, taken in the third trimester of pregnancy. CDR3 nucleotide sequence: TGCGCCAGCAGCCAAGGTTGGGGGACAGGGGAATACGAGCAGTACTTC. Residues: CASSQGWGTGEYEQYF.